The present TCR beta chain was sequenced within a study of blood T cell repertoires in COVID-19. Study-wide context: COVID-19 samples from acute and convalescent phases originated in the United States, Italy and Spain. The analysed material was cDNA or gDNA that came from T cells, B-cell-depleted T cells, or PBMCs.

Study processing details: Cell counts per sample came from amplifying reference gene primers. Produced via immunoSEQ multiplex PCR; TCRdb's table is partial and in-frame only. V, J and clone size are taken as reported in that table, and D and trimming were inferred from the DNA itself. The sample carries under 300,000 clones, roughly 82% recorded once. The length of the CDR3 is 16 residues. Trimming took off 3 bases at V and 0 bases at J, with 16 bases between the two ends. Germline CDR1 is SQVTM and CDR2 is ANQGSEA. The specimen sequenced was peripheral blood. The chain is built from TRBV29-1 and TRBJ2-3; tentative D call: TRBD2 (6 bases). The clonotype was recovered from a woman aged 80 or over with active or convalescent COVID-19. The chain's CDR3 is CSVEGPSGTSTDTQYF. The CDR3 DNA sequence: TGCAGCGTTGAGGGCCCTTCCGGGACTAGCACAGATACGCAGTATTTT.